This T cell receptor (beta chain) emerged from a study of blood T cell repertoires in COVID-19. The overall study: Italy, Spain and the United States were the sources of the convalescent and acute COVID-19 samples.

Germline V lookup: CDR1 SGHTA, CDR2 FQGNSA. This CDR3 is built from 15 residues. The V end lost 5 bases, the J end lost 6 bases, and 19 bases lay between the germline ends. Sequencing used immunoSEQ multiplex PCR; TCRdb keeps in-frame clones, though not all of them. The table includes tens of thousands of clones, just over 85% detected once. The clonotype was recovered from a woman between 65 and 79 years old with active COVID-19. The V gene is TRBV7-2, the J gene TRBJ1-2, with no clear D. The sequenced sample consisted of peripheral blood. The CDR3 DNA is TGTGCCAGCAGCCCCCGGAAGGGAGGGCTGGATGGCTACACCTTC. Protein sequence: CASSPRKGGLDGYTF. The whole variable domain, filled in from reference TRBV7-2 and TRBJ1-2, reads GAGVSQSPSNKVTEKGKDVELRCDPISGHTALYWYRQSLGQGLEFLIYFQGNSAPDKSGLPSDRFSAERTGGSVSTLTIQRTQQEDSAVYLCASSPRKGGLDGYTFGSGTRLTVV.